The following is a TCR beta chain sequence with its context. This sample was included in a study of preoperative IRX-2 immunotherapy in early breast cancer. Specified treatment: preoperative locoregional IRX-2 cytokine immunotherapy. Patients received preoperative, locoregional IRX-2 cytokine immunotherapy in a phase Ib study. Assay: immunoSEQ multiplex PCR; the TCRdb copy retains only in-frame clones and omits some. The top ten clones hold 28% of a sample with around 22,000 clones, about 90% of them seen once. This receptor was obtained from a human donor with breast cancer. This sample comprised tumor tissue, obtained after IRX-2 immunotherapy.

This chain's CDR3 is CASSLEQGSGTQYF. The CDR3 nucleotides are TGTGCCAGCAGCTTAGAACAGGGGTCCGGTACGCAGTATTTT. This chain uses TRBV11-3 with TRBJ2-3, with 7 bases identical to TRBD1. V lost 0 bases, J lost 8 bases, and 5 bases stayed unmatched. The CDR3 runs to 14 residues. Germline assignment: CDR1 SGHNT and CDR2 YENEEA.